This T cell receptor (beta chain) was retrieved from a study of CD8+ T cells in alopecia areata. Study-wide context: Treated patients were given oral tofacitinib, which was dosed at 5 to 10 mg twice daily.

This clone occurred a few times. The CDR3 extends over 14 amino acids. CDR1 SGHDN and CDR2 FVKESK come from the germline V gene. V lost 5 bases to trimming and J lost 3 bases; unmatched junction nucleotides: 5. Extracted RNA was reverse transcribed into cDNA, the sequencing template. This table comes from immunoSEQ multiplex PCR, and its TCRdb copy is limited to in-frame clones, with some not included. In the table there are 150,000 to 200,000 clones, 50% to 60% of which are singletons. J is TRBJ2-7 and V is TRBV14; 9 bases are a match to TRBD1. The source is a human donor with alopecia areata. Sequenced material: CD4+ T cells sorted from blood, taken at week 0. The CDR3 reads CASSKSDRGYEQYF. CDR3 coding DNA: TGTGCCAGCAGCAAGTCGGACAGGGGCTACGAGCAGTACTTC.